This TCR beta chain was sequenced during a study of blood T cells in healthy people across ages. Study-wide results and limits: Expanded clonotype changes were possibly confounded by unknown donor CMV status. Long-lived donors had more naive CD4+ cells and higher diversity than aged donors.

Using a J-beta primer mix together with a sample-barcoded 5' primer, a second PCR was run for about 6 to 12 cycles. Each of the cDNA molecules was tagged by a template-switch adaptor with 12 random nucleotides. Using its own MiXCR run on the 5' RACE reads, TCRdb lists one record per CDR3 protein. Of some 900,000 distinct CDR3 sequences listed, about 48% are singletons. As regards this clonotype: Its antigen is currently unknown.

Per germline, CDR1 SGHTA and CDR2 FQGNSA. The CDR3 runs to 17 residues. Trimming cost V 1 base and J 3 bases, with 18 bases left between them. The clonotype comes from a man aged 25 to 45 in good health. V and J are TRBV7-2 and TRBJ2-5; D is possibly TRBD2 (5 bases). The sample was blood. Here the CDR3 DNA reads TGTGCCAGCAGCTTAGAAACGGGGAGCCCCGTTAAAGAGACCCAGTACTTC. This gives the protein CASSLETGSPVKETQYF. Using reference TRBV7-2 and TRBJ2-5 for the parts outside the CDR3, the full variable domain is GAGVSQSPSNKVTEKGKDVELRCDPISGHTALYWYRQSLGQGLEFLIYFQGNSAPDKSGLPSDRFSAERTGGSVSTLTIQRTQQEDSAVYLCASSLETGSPVKETQYFGPGTRLLVL.